These T cell receptor beta chains were read from a single sample in a study of blood T cells in healthy people across ages. TCRdb fed the 5' RACE reads into MiXCR, producing one record per CDR3 protein. Among about 680,000 distinct CDR3 sequences, more than 40% were seen once, and the ten largest hold around a third. Sequencing was performed on blood. These receptors all come from a woman in her fifties or sixties in good health. Each CDR3 is given with its conserved first and last residue. Expanded clones are given a class, and other clones once, few, many or no size at all.

V gene,J gene,CDR3 length,clone size,CDR3 protein
TRBV11-1,TRBJ2-7,15,few,CASSPPRGRSYEQYF
TRBV18,TRBJ2-6,16,.,CASSPDVSSGANVLTF
TRBV5-6,TRBJ2-4,15,.,CASSIKGKAKNIQYF
TRBV6-2/TRBV6-3,TRBJ2-3,13,.,CASLLAGGLTQYF
TRBV5-1,TRBJ2-5,15,.,CASSLASYRQETQYF
TRBV10-3,TRBJ2-7,15,few,CAISESIGGRSEQYF
TRBV7-3,TRBJ2-7,16,.,CASSLRKGQPSYEQYF
TRBV12-3/TRBV12-4,TRBJ2-7,14,few,CASRTESGSYEQYF
TRBV7-9,TRBJ2-7,17,few,CASSPRFGYAVGYEQYF
TRBV19,TRBJ2-7,11,.,CASINKYEQYF
TRBV7-9,TRBJ2-3,16,.,CASRYGTSGPWDTQYF
TRBV28,TRBJ1-1,12,many,CASSLGNTEAFF
TRBV4-2,TRBJ1-6,15,few,CASSQVQDRFSPLHF
TRBV27,TRBJ2-1,20,.,CASSLWARQGLRRSYNEQFF
TRBV5-1,TRBJ2-5,13,once,CASSKGAGETQYF
TRBV7-2,TRBJ1-4,14,few,CASSRGGQGEKLFF
TRBV3-1,TRBJ1-2,17,.,CASSQTSTGTVMRGYTF
TRBV20-1,TRBJ1-5,11,many,CSARGYQPQHF
TRBV12-3/TRBV12-4,TRBJ2-4,16,.,CASSTRGPTAKNTQYF
TRBV30,TRBJ2-5,11,many,CAWSLGETQYF
TRBV28,TRBJ1-2,14,.,CASSFKELYYGYTF
TRBV4-3,TRBJ1-4,14,.,CASSQDLPREKLFF
TRBV6-1,.,16,.,CASRPRFGQDYYEQYF
TRBV20-1,TRBJ2-5,15,.,CSAAFSGTSYNEQYF
TRBV11-2,TRBJ2-3,14,.,CASSPRGGSGLQYF
TRBV24-1,TRBJ2-7,14,many,CATSEGTLLDEQYF
TRBV5-1,TRBJ1-6,15,.,CASSLAGWEDSPLHF
TRBV20-1,TRBJ1-2,12,few,CSADRQGKGYTF
TRBV10-3,TRBJ1-1,14,.,CAISVKAGDTEAFF
TRBV5-6,TRBJ2-2,16,.,CASSRTGGGYTGELFF
TRBV28,TRBJ2-5,15,.,CASRSDRHQQETQYF
TRBV7-2,TRBJ2-3,12,.,CASSFLAGRLYF
TRBV20-1,TRBJ2-1,16,few,CSAREAGQGTENEQFF
TRBV5-1,TRBJ2-1,16,few,CASSPFSGTYDDEQFF
TRBV9,TRBJ2-7,14,.,CASSPHRGDYEQYF
TRBV28,TRBJ2-3,14,.,CASNHGGSTDTQYF
TRBV24-1,TRBJ2-5,16,few,CATSDPADYPQETQYF
TRBV10-3,TRBJ1-2,14,.,CAISEQLQLNGYTF
TRBV5-1,TRBJ2-3,16,few,CASSNPDRTSADTQYF
TRBV5-1,TRBJ2-5,14,.,CASSSGLADNEQYF
TRBV6-6,TRBJ1-4,15,few,CATRDRGRTNEKLFF
TRBV10-3,.,17,.,CAISDSKKRAGEGEQFF
TRBV29-1,TRBJ2-1,14,.,CRVEPWGGERKQFF
TRBV27,TRBJ1-1,14,.,CASSLTKGNTEAFF
TRBV6-1,TRBJ1-2,15,.,CASSSQGTKNYGYTF
TRBV6-2/TRBV6-3,TRBJ1-5,15,.,CASSSTGTNNQPQHF
TRBV7-9,TRBJ2-7,14,once,CASSSGLAGIEQYF
TRBV20-1,TRBJ1-2,13,.,CSARLTGDAGYTF
TRBV20-1,TRBJ1-4,12,.,CSAEDRNEKLFF
TRBV7-3,TRBJ1-2,13,.,CASSPTGKVGYTF
TRBV29-1,TRBJ2-5,17,.,CSVEGTSGRNLRETQYF
TRBV7-3,TRBJ1-2,15,.,CASSLSAASNYGYTF
TRBV10-3,TRBJ1-5,14,.,CAISAQGLDQPQHF